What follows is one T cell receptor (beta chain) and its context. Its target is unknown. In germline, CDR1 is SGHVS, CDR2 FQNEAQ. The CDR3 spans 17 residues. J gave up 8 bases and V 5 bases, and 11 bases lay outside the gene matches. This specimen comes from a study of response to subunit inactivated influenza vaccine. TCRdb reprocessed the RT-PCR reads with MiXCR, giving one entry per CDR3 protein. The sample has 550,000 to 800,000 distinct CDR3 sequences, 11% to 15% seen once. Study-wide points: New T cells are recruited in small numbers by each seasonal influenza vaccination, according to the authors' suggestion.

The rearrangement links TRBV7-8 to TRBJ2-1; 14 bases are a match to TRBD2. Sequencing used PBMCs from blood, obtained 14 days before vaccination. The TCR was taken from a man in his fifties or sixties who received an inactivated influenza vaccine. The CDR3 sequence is CASSPTPGTSGSHEQFF. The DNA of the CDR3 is TGTGCCAGCAGCCCGACCCCCGGGACTAGCGGGAGCCATGAGCAGTTCTTC. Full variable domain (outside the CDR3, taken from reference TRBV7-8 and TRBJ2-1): GAGVSQSPRYKVAKRGQDVALRCDPISGHVSLFWYQQALGQGPEFLTYFQNEAQLDKSGLPSDRFFAERPEGSVSTLKIQRTQQEDSAVYLCASSPTPGTSGSHEQFFGPGTRLTVL.